The source of this T cell receptor (beta chain) is a study of T-cell memory formation after mild COVID-19. Broader study findings: CD4+ bias marked clones expanding day 15 to 37, unlike balanced contracting clones.

This clonotype was found many times. Antigen unknown. CDR1 SGHRS and CDR2 YFSETQ come from the germline V gene. Trimming at V came to 6 bases and at J to 2 bases, leaving 9 bases not matched to a gene. The CDR3 extends over 15 amino acids. TCRdb called the 5' RACE reads again in MiXCR, with one record for every CDR3 protein. The sample contains fewer than 350,000 distinct CDR3 sequences, 15% to 20% of which appear only once. V is TRBV5-1 and J is TRBJ1-1; 8 positions agree with TRBD1. Sequences were obtained from PBMCs or a T cell subset sorted from them (not recorded which). This TCR was recovered from a man in his late teens or twenties who had mild COVID-19 (a few samples of this study predate the infection). Cell type and time point are not known. Written as DNA, the CDR3 is TGCGCCAGCACCTATCGACAGGGGCTTAACACTGAAGCTTTCTTT. Amino acids: CASTYRQGLNTEAFF.